This TCR beta chain was recorded in a study of shared T cell receptors in the human thymus. This CDR3 is built from 22 residues. From germline, CDR1 is MDHEN and CDR2 SYDVKM. V lost 0 bases and J lost 5; bases outside the gene matches: 22. Sequencing used immunoSEQ multiplex PCR; TCRdb keeps in-frame clones, though not all of them. Here the sample spans hundreds of thousands of clones, 70% to 90% being singletons. The same data also went into a second study, on human thymus T cells.

The TCR sequence derives from a boy in the first two years of life with a congenital heart defect. The sequencing sample was made of thymocytes. The chain uses TRBV28 and TRBJ2-1, with 10 bases fitting TRBD2. This chain's CDR3 is CASSLCRRLAGSGTVGDNEQFF. DNA for the CDR3: TGTGCCAGCAGTTTATGTCGACGACTAGCGGGTTCGGGGACAGTCGGGGACAATGAGCAGTTCTTC.